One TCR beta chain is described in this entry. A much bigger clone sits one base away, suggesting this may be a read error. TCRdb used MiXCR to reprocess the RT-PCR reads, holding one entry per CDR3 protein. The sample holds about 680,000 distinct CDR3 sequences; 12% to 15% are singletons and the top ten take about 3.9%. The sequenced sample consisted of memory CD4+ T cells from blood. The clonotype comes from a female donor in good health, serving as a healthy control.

The CDR3 DNA sequence: TGCGCCAGCAGTGAGCAACGGTCGGGCACAGATACGCAGTATTTT. Its protein product is CASSEQRSGTDTQYF. This chain uses TRBV10-1 with TRBJ2-3; the D is unclear. The CDR3 runs to 15 residues. Germline loops: CDR1 WNHNN, CDR2 SYGVQD (reference sequence). V lost 2 bases and J lost 1, with 10 bases in between.